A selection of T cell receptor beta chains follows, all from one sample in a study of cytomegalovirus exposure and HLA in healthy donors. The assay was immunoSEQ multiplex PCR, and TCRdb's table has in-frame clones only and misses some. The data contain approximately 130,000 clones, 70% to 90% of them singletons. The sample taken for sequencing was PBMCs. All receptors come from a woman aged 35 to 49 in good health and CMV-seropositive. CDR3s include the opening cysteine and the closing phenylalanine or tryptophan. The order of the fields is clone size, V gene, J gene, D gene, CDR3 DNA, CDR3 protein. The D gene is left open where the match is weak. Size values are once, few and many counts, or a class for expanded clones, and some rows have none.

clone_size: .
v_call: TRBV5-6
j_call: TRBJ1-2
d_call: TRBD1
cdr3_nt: TGTGCCAGCAGCCGGGGGACAGGGGGTTCCAATGGCTACACCTTC
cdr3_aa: CASSRGTGGSNGYTF

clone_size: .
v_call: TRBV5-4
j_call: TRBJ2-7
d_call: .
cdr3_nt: TGTGCCAGCAGCAGTACTACGCGCGAGCAGTACTTC
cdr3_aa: CASSSTTREQYF

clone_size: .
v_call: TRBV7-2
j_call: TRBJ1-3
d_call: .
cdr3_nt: TGTGCCAGCAGCCCGGCTAGGGGCAGAGACACCATATATTTT
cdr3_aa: CASSPARGRDTIYF

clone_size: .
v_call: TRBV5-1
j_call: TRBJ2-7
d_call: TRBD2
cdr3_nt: TGCGCCAGCAGCTTGGAGGGACTATACGAGCAGTACTTC
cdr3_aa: CASSLEGLYEQYF

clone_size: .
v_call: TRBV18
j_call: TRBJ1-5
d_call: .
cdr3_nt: TGTGCCAGCTCACGGGTCGGGGGTCAGCCCCAGCATTTT
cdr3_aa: CASSRVGGQPQHF

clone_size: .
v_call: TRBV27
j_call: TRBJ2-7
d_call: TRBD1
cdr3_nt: TGTGCCAGCAGTTGGGGACAGGGCTCCTACGAGCAGTACTTC
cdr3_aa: CASSWGQGSYEQYF

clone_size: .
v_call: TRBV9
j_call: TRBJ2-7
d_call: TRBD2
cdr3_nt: TGTGCCAGCAGCGTAGGGGCTAGCGGAAGCTCCTACGAGCAGTACTTC
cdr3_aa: CASSVGASGSSYEQYF

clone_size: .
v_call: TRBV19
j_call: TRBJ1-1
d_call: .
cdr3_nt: TGTGCCAGTAGGGTAGGGGAAAGAACTGAAGCTTTCTTT
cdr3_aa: CASRVGERTEAFF

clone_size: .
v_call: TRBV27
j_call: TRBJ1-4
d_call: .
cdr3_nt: TGTGCCAGCAGGGCTGCGGGAGATGGGGGTAATGAAAAACTGTTTTTT
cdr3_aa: CASRAAGDGGNEKLFF

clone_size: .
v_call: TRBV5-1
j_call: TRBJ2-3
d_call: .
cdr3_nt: TGCGCCAGCAGCTTGCTTAGCACAGATACGCAGTATTTT
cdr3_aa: CASSLLSTDTQYF

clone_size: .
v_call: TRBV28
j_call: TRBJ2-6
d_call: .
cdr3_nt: TGTGCCGGGGGCGGCGGGGCCAACGTCCTGACTTTC
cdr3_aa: CAGGGGANVLTF

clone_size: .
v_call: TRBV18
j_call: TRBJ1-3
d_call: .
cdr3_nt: TGTGCCAGCTCACAACAGGGAGGGGCCGGAAACACCATATATTTT
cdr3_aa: CASSQQGGAGNTIYF

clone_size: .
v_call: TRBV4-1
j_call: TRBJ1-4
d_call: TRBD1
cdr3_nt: TGCGCCAGCAGCCAGGCGGGACAGGGTGTTAATGAAAAACTGTTTTTT
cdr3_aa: CASSQAGQGVNEKLFF

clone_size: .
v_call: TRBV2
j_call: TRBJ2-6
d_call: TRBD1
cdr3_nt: TGTGCCACCTCCGGGACAGGTGACTCTGGGGCCGACGTCCTGACTTTC
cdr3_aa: CATSGTGDSGADVLTF

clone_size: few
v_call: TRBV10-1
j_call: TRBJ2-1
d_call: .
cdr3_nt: TGCGCCAGCAGTGACGGGGATGAGCAGTTCTTC
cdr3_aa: CASSDGDEQFF

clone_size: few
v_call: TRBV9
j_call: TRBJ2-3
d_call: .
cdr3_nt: TGTGCCAGCAGCGTAGGGGCAGGTTCCATGGGCACAGATACGCAGTATTTT
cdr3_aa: CASSVGAGSMGTDTQYF

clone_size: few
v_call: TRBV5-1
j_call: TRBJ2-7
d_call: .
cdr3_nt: TGCGCCAGCAGCCCCTTCGCCTCCCAGGGCGGCGAGCAGTACTTC
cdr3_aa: CASSPFASQGGEQYF

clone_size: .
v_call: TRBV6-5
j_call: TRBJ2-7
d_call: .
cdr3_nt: TGTGCCAGCGGGTTCGGGGAGGCCTACGAGCAGTACTTC
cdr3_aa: CASGFGEAYEQYF

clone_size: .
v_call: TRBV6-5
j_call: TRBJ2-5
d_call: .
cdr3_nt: TGTGCCAGCAGTTTCGGGACTCGAGGCCCCGAGACCCAGTACTTC
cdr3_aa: CASSFGTRGPETQYF

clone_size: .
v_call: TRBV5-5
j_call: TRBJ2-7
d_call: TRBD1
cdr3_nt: TGTGCCAGCAGCTTGGCGGCAGGGGGCTACGAGCAGTACTTC
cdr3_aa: CASSLAAGGYEQYF

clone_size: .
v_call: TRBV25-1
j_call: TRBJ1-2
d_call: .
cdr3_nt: TGTGCCAGCAGTGAGACAGGAAGATTCTATGGCTACACCTTC
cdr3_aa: CASSETGRFYGYTF

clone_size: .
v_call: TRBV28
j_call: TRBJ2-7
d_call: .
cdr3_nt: TGTGCCAGCAGTCCTCCAGGCCGGGGGACCTACGAGCAGTACTTC
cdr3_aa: CASSPPGRGTYEQYF

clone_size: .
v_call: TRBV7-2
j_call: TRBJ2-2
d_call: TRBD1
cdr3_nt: TGTGCCAGCAGCACGGGACAGGGGGCGCGTGGCGGGGAGCTGTTTTTT
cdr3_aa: CASSTGQGARGGELFF

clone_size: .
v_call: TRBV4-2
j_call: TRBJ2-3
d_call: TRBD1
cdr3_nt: TGTGCCAGCAGCCAGGAAAGGGGGCCGCTCACAGATACGCAGTATTTT
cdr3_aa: CASSQERGPLTDTQYF

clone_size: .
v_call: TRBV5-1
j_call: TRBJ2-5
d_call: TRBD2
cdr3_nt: TGCGCCAGCAGCTTAAATAGCGGGGGAGGACAGCCGACCCAGTACTTC
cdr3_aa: CASSLNSGGGQPTQYF

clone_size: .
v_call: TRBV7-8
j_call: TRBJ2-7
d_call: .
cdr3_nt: TGTGCCAGCAGCTTAGAGTCAGGTCAAGGCTACGAGCAGTACTTC
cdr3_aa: CASSLESGQGYEQYF

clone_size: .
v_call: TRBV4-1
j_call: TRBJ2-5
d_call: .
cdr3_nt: TGCGCCAGCAGCCAAGTCTCTGCGGGGTTCCAAGAGACCCAGTACTTC
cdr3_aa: CASSQVSAGFQETQYF

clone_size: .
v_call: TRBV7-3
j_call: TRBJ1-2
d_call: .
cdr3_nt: TGTGCCAGCAGCAACCCGGACAAGAAAAACTATGGCTACACCTTC
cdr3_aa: CASSNPDKKNYGYTF

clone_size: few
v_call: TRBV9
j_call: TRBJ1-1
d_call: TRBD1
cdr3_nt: TGTGCCAGCAGCGTAGATGGGGGGACAGGGGGCGTTGCCACTGAAGCTTTCTTT
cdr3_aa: CASSVDGGTGGVATEAFF

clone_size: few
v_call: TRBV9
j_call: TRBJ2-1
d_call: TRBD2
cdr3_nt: TGTGCCAGCAGCGTAGATCGGGAGGGCCGAAACAATGAGCAGTTCTTC
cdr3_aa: CASSVDREGRNNEQFF

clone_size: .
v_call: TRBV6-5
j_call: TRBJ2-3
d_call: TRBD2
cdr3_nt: TGTGCCAGCAGTTCTAGGACTAGCGGGAGTAGGGATACGCAGTATTTT
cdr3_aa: CASSSRTSGSRDTQYF

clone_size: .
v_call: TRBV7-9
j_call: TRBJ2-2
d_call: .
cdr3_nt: TGTGCCAGCAGCCGACTGTACACCGAGGAGCTGTTTTTT
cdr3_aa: CASSRLYTEELFF

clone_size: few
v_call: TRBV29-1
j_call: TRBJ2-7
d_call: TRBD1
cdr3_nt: TGCAGCGTTGACGGGACAGACTCCTACGAGCAGTACTTC
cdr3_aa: CSVDGTDSYEQYF

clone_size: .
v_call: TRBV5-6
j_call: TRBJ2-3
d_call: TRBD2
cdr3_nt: TGTGCCAGCAGCTTATACTTAGCGGGGGGGGGCACAGATACGCAGTATTTT
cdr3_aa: CASSLYLAGGGTDTQYF

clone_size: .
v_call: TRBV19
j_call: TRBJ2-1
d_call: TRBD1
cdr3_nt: TGTGCCAGTAGTCCCTATTTTATCCCAGCGGACAGGACTAATGAGCAGTTCTTC
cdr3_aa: CASSPYFIPADRTNEQFF

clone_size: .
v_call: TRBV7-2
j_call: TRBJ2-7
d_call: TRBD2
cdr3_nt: TGTGCCAGCAGCTTAGGGGAGGGCAGTACCTACGAGCAGTACTTC
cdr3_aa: CASSLGEGSTYEQYF

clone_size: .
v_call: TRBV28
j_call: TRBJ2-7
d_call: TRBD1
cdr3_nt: TGTGCCAGCAGACAGGGGGCCCACGAGCAGTACTTC
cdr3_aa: CASRQGAHEQYF

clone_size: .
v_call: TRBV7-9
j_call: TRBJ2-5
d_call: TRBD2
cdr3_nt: TGTGCCAGCAGCTTAGAAGGACTAGCGGACCAAGAGACCCAGTACTTC
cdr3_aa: CASSLEGLADQETQYF

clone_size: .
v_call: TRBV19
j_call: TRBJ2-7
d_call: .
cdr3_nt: TGTGCCAGTAGTATCGGAGGGGGCCCAGGAACAGCCTACGAGCAGTACTTC
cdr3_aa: CASSIGGGPGTAYEQYF

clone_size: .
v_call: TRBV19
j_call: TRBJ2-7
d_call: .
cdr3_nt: TGTGCCAGTAGTATAGCGGACACGCACTACGAGCAGTACTTC
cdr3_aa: CASSIADTHYEQYF

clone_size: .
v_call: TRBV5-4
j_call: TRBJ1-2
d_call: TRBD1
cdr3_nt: TGTGCCAGCAGCACCGGGACAGGGATTGGGTACTATGGCTACACCTTC
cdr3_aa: CASSTGTGIGYYGYTF

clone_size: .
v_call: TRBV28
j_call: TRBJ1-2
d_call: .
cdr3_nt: TGTGCCAGCAGCTTTGGGGGCAACTATGGCTACACCTTC
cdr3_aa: CASSFGGNYGYTF

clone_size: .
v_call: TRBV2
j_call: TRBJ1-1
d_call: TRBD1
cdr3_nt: TGTGACTCGACAGGGGTGGGAAACACTGAAGCTTTCTTT
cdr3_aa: CDSTGVGNTEAFF

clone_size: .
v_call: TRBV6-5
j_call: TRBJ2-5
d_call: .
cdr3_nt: TGTGCCAGCAGCCCGGGGGTCGGAGCCAAAGAGACCCAGTACTTC
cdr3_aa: CASSPGVGAKETQYF

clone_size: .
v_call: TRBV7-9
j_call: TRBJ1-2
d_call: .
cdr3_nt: TGTGCCAGCACCTTGAGGGCAGAATCCTTC
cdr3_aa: CASTLRAESF

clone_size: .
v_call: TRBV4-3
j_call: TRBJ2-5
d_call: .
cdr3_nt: TGCGCCAGCAGCCAAGAGCGCAGGGCCCAGACCCAGTACTTC
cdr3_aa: CASSQERRAQTQYF

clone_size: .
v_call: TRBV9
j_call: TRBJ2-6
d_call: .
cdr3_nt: TGTGCCAGCAGCCCCCCGACAGACAAGGGGGCCAACGTCCTGACTTTC
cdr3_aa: CASSPPTDKGANVLTF

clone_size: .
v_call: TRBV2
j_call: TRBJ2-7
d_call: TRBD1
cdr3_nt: TGTGCCAGCAACCGACAGGGGCCCTACGAGCAGTACTTC
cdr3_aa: CASNRQGPYEQYF

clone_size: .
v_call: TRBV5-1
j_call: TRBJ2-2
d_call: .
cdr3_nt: TGCGCCAGCAGCTTGGCGGCGACTAGAGGGGCCACCGGGGAGCTGTTTTTT
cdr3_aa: CASSLAATRGATGELFF

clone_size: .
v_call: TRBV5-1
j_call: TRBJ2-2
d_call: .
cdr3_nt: TGCGCCAGCAGCGATGGGCCGGGGTACACCGGGGAGCTGTTTTTT
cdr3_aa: CASSDGPGYTGELFF

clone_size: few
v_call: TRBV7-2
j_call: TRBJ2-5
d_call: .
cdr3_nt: TGTGCCAGCAGCGCGGACTTGTCGAAAGAGACCCAGTACTTC
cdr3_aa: CASSADLSKETQYF

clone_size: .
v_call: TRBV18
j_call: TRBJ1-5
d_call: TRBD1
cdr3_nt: TGTGCCAGCTCACCGACCCCGACAGGGGGCGCGGGCAATCAGCCCCAGCATTTT
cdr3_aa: CASSPTPTGGAGNQPQHF

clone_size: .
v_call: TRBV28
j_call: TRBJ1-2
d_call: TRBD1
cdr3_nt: TGTGCCTCAGGGGGAATGGACTATGGCTACACCTTC
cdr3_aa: CASGGMDYGYTF

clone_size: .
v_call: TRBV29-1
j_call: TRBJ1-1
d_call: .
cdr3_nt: TGCAGCGTTGAGGGAGGGGACACTGAAGCTTTCTTT
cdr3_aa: CSVEGGDTEAFF

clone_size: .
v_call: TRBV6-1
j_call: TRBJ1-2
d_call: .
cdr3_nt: TGTGCCAGCAGTGAAGCGGGACGGCTGAGCGGGGGCTACACCTTC
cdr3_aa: CASSEAGRLSGGYTF